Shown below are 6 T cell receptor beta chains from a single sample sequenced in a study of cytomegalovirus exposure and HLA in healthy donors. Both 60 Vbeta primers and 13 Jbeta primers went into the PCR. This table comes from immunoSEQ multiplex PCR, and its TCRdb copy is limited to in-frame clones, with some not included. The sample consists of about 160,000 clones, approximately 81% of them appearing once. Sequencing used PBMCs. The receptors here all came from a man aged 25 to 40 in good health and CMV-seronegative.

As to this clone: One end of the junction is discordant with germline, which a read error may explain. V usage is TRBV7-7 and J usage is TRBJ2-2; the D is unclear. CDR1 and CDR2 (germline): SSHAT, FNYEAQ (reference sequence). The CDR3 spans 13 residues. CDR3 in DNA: TGTGCTAGCAGCTCTGGGCGCACCGGGGAGCTGTTTTTT. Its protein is CASSSGRTGELFF.

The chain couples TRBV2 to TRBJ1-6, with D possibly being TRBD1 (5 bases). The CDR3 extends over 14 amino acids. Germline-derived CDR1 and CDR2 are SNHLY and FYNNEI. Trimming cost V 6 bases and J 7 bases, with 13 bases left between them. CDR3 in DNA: TGTGCCAGCAGGGGGGGTGTAGGGAATTCACCCCTCCACTTT. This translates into CASRGGVGNSPLHF.

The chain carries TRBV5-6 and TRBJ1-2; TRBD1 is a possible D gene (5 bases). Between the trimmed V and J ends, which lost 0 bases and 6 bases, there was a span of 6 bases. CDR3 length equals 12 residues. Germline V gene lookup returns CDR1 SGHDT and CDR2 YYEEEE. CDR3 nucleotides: TGTGCCAGCAGCTTGGCCAGGGATGGCTACACCTTC. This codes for CASSLARDGYTF.

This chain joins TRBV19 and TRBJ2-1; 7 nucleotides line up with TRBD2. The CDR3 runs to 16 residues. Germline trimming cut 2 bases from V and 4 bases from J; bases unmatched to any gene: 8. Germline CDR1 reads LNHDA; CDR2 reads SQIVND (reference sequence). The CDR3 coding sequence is TGTGCCAGTAGTATACGGCAGCGGGGCCCTTACAATGAGCAGTTCTTC. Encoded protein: CASSIRQRGPYNEQFF.

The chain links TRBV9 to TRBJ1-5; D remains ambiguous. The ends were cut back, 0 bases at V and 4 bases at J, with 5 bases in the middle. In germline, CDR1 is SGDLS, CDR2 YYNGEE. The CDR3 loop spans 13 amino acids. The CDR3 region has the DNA TGTGCCAGCAGCGTAGGAGCGAATCAGCCCCAGCATTTT. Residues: CASSVGANQPQHF.

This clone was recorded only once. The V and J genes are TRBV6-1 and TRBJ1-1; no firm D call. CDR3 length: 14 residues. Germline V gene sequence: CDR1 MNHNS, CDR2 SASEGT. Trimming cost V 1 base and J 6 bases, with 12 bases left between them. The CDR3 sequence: CASSEDPRGSEAFF. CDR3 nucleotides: TGTGCCAGCAGTGAAGACCCTCGGGGTTCTGAAGCTTTCTTT.